This T cell receptor beta chain was profiled in a study of shared clonotypes between healthy human individuals. Study background: Participating donors consisted of a couple of women and a few men aged 18 to 49.

Data came from immunoSEQ multiplex PCR; TCRdb stores just in-frame clones and leaves some out. The table records roughly 640,000 clones, 95% to 98% of them present only once. The receptor comes from a woman in her 30s in good health. Sequencing was carried out using naive CD4+ T cells sorted from blood. Subset noted: CD45RA+ positively selected.

CDR3 loop: CATRTPGSNTGELFF. CDR3 nucleotide sequence: TGTGCCACCCGAACTCCCGGGTCGAACACCGGGGAGCTGTTTTTT. This rearrangement joins TRBV15 to TRBJ2-2, with D hard to call. V lost 8 bases and J 0 bases, leaving 13 bases between the germline ends. The CDR3 length is 15 residues. Germline CDR1 is LNHNV and CDR2 is YYDKDF (reference sequence).